This TCR beta chain stems from a study of cytomegalovirus exposure and HLA in healthy donors. Study-level background: Drawn from HLA-typed donors, 83 million or so unique TCRs were held in an early data release.

Germline CDR1 SGHDT, CDR2 YYEEEE. This CDR3 is 14 amino acids long. Trimming shortened V by 2 bases and J by 0 bases, and 6 bases separated the two germline ends. Study-level results: Earlier findings revealed that most TCR beta V segments proved productive either about 90% or about 30% of the time. Cytomegalovirus association was listed for approximately 150 TCR beta chains.

Worth noting for this clone: Its antigen remains unknown. Likely a read error: the CDR3 ends without its conserved phenylalanine or tryptophan.

The study ran its PCR with 60 Vbeta and 13 Jbeta primers. Clones were sequenced by immunoSEQ multiplex PCR, and TCRdb holds only the in-frame ones, with some missing. Of some 120,000 clones in the sample, 70% to 80% were seen once. The origin of this receptor is a woman younger than 35 in good health and CMV-seronegative. The sequenced sample was PBMCs. V gene TRBV5-6 combines with J gene TRBJ1-3; D remains ambiguous. CDR3 residues: CASSFQDSGNTIYL. For the CDR3, the DNA is TGTGCCAGCAGCTTCCAGGACTCTGGAAACACCATATATCTT.